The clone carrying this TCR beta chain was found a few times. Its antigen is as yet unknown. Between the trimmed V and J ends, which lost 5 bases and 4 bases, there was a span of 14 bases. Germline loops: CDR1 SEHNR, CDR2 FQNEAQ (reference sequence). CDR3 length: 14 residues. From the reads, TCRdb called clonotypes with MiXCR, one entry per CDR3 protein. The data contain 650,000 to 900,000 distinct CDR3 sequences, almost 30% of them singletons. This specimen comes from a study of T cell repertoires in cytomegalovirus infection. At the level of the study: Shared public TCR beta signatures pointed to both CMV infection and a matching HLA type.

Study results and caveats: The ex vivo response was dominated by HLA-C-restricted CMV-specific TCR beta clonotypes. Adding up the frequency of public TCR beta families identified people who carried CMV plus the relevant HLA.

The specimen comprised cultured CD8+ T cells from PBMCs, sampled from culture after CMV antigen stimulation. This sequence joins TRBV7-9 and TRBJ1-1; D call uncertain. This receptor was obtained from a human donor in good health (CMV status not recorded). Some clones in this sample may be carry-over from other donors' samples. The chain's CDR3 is CASSALAEGTEAFF. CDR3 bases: TGTGCCAGCAGCGCCCTGGCGGAGGGCACTGAAGCTTTCTTT.